This TCR beta chain was recorded in a study of blood T cell repertoires in COVID-19. Overall study: T cells, B-cell-depleted T cells, or PBMCs supplied cDNA or gDNA.

TCRdb keeps only in-frame clones here, not all; method: immunoSEQ multiplex PCR. This table holds about 250,000 clones, roughly nine tenths found once. Trimming stripped 5 bases from V and 5 bases from J, with 16 bases between. CDR3 length equals 14 residues. Germline CDR1 and CDR2: SGHDT and YYEEEE. This TCR derives from a woman aged 30 to 39 with acute COVID-19. This chain connects TRBV5-6 to TRBJ2-5, with D tentatively TRBD1 (7 bases). Sequencing input: PBMCs or T cells enriched from blood (not recorded which). The CDR3 loop reads CASRLRQGGETQYF. CDR3 nucleotides: TGTGCCAGCAGGCTAAGACAGGGAGGCGAGACCCAGTACTTC. Full variable domain (missing parts from reference TRBV5-6 and TRBJ2-5): DAGVTQSPTHLIKTRGQQVTLRCSPKSGHDTVSWYQQALGQGPQFIFQYYEEEERQRGNFPDRFSGHQFPNYSSELNVNALLLGDSALYLCASRLRQGGETQYFGPGTRLLVL.